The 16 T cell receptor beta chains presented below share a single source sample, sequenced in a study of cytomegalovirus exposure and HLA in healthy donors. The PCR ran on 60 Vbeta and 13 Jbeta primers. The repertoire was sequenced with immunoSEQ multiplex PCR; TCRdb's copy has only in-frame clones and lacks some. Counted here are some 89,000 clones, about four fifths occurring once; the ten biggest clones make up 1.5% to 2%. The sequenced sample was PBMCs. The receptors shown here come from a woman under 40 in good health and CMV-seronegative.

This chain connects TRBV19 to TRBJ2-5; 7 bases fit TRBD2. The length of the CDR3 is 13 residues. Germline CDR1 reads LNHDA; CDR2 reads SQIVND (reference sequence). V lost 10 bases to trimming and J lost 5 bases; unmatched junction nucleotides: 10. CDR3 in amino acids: CATGRGRDETQYF. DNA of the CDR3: TGTGCCACAGGGAGGGGCCGCGACGAGACCCAGTACTTC.

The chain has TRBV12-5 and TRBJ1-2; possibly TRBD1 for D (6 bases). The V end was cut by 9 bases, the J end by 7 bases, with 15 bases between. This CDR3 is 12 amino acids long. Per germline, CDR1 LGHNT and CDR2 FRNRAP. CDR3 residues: CASGRGHVGYTF. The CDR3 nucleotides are TGTGCTAGCGGGCGGGGGCACGTTGGCTACACCTTC.

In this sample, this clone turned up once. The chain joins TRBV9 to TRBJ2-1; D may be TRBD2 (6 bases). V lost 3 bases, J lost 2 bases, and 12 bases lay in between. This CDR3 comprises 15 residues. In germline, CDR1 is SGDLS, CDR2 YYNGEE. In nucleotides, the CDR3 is TGTGCCAGCAGCGCCACCGGGACTGCCTACAATGAGCAGTTCTTC. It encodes CASSATGTAYNEQFF.

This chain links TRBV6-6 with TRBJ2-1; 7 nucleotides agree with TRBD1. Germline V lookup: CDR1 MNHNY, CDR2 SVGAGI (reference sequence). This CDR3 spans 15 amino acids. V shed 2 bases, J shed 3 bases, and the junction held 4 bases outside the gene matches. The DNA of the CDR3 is TGTGCCAGCAGTTACGAGGGACAGATCTACAATGAGCAGTTCTTC. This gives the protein CASSYEGQIYNEQFF.

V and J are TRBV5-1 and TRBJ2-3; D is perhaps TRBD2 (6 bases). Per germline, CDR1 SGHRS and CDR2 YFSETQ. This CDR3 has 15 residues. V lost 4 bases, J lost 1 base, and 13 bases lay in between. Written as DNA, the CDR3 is TGCGCCAGCAGCCGAAGACCTAGCGGCACAGATACGCAGTATTTT. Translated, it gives CASSRRPSGTDTQYF.

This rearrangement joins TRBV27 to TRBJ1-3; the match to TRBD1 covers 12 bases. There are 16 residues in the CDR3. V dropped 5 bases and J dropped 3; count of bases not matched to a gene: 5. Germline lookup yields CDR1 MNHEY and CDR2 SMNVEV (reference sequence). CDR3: CASSTGTGGDGNTIYF. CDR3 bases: TGTGCCAGCAGTACCGGGACAGGGGGCGATGGAAACACCATATATTTT.

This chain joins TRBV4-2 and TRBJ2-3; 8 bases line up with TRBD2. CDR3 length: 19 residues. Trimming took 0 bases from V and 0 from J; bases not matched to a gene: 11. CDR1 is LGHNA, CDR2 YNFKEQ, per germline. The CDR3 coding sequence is TGTGCCAGCAGCCAAGACGCTAGCGGGTCGAGAACTAGCACAGATACGCAGTATTTT. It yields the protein CASSQDASGSRTSTDTQYF.

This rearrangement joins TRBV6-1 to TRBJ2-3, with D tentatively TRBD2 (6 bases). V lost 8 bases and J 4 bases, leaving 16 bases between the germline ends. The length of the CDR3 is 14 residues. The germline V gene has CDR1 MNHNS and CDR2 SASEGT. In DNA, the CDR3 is TGTGCCAGCCTTACAGGAGGGCGCGCAGATACGCAGTATTTT. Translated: CASLTGGRADTQYF.

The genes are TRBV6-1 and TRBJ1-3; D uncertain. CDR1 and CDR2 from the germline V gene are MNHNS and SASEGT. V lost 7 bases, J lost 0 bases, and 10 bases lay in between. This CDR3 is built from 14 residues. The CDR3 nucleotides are TGTGCCAGCACTAGAGGGTACTCTGGAAACACCATATATTTT. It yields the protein CASTRGYSGNTIYF.

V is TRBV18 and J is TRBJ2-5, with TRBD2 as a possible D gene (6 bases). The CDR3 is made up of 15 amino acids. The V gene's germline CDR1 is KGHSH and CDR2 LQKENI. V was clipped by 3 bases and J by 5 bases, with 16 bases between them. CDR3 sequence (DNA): TGTGCCAGCTCACCCTCCGGGACTGGGCGGGAGACCCAGTACTTC. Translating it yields CASSPSGTGRETQYF. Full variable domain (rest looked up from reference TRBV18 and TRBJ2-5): NAGVMQNPRHLVRRRGQEARLRCSPMKGHSHVYWYRQLPEEGLKFMVYLQKENIIDESGMPKERFSAEFPKEGPSILRIQQVVRGDSAAYFCASSPSGTGRETQYFGPGTRLLVL.

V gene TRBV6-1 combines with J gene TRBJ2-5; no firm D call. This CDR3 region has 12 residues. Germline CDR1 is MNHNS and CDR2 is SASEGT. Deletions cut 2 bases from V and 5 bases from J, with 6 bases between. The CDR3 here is CASSEQMETQYF. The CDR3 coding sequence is TGTGCCAGCAGTGAACAAATGGAGACCCAGTACTTC.

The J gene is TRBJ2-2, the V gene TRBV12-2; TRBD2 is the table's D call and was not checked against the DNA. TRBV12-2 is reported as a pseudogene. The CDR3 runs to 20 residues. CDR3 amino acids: CASRLVQGASGRSGGGELFF. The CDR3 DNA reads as TGTGCAAGTCGCTTAGTGCAGGGGGCTAGCGGGAGGTCCGGAGGCGGGGAGCTGTTTTTT.

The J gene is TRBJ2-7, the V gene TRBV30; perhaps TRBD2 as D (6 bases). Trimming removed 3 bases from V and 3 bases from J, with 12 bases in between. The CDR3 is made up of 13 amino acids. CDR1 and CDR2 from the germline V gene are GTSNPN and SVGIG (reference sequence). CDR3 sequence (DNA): TGTGCCTGGAGCGGAGGGTCTATCTACGAGCAGTACTTC. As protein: CAWSGGSIYEQYF.

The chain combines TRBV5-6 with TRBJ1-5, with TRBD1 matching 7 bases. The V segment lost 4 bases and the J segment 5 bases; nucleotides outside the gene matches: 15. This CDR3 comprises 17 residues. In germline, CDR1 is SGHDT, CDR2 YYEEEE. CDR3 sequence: CASSVTYRGVGHQPQHF. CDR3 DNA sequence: TGTGCCAGCAGCGTCACCTACAGGGGAGTAGGTCATCAGCCCCAGCATTTT.

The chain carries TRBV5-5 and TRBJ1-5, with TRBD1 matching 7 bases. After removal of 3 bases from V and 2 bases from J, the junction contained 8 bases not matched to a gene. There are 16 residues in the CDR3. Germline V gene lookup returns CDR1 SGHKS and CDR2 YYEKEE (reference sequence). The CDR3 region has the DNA TGTGCCAGCAGCTGGGGACCTCAGGGGGGCAATCAGCCCCAGCATTTT. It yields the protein CASSWGPQGGNQPQHF.

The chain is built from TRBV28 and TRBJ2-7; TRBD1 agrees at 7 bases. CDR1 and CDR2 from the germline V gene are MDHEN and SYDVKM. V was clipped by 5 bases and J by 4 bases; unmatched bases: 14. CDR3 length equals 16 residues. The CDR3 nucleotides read TGTGCCAGCAGTCTTCCTCGTGGGGGCAGGGGGTACGAGCAGTACTTC. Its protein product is CASSLPRGGRGYEQYF.